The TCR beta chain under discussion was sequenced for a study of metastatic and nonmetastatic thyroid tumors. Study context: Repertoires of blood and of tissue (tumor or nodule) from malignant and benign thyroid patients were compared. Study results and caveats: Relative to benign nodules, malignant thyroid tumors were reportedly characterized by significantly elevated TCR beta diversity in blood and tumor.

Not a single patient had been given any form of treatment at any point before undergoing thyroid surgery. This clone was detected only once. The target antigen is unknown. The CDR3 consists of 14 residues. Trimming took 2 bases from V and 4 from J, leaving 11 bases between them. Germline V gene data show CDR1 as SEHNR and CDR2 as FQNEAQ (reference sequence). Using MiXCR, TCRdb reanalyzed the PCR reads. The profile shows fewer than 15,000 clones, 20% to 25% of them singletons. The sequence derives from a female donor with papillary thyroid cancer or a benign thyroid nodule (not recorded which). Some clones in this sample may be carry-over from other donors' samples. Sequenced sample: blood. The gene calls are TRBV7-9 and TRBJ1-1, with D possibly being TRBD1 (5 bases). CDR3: CASSLFTGSTEAFF. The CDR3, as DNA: TGTGCCAGCAGCTTATTTACAGGTAGCACTGAAGCTTTCTTT.